This T cell receptor (beta chain) was obtained from a study of patients and donors after allogeneic stem cell transplantation. The CDR3 is made up of 15 amino acids. Germline V CDR1 and CDR2: KGHDR, SFDVKD. After removal of 4 bases from V and 4 bases from J, the junction contained 7 bases not matched to a gene. TCRdb reanalysed the RT-PCR reads using MiXCR and keeps one entry per CDR3 protein. The data show over 400,000 distinct CDR3 sequences, 15% to 20% seen once. This clonotype has more than one count but fewer than ten. This receptor was obtained from a human donor who was either an allogeneic HSCT recipient or a stem cell or donor lymphocyte infusion donor (not recorded which). It is not recorded whose cells these are; they may come from a transplant donor. Sequencing was done on a sample of blood, either unsorted or a sorted T cell fraction (not recorded which). The chain couples TRBV24-1 to TRBJ2-3, with TRBD1 matching 7 bases. The chain's CDR3 is CATSDPTGFSDTQYF. The CDR3 DNA is TGTGCCACCAGTGACCCGACAGGGTTCTCAGATACGCAGTATTTT.